These 13 T cell receptor beta chains came from one sample sequenced in a study of OX40 agonist ivuxolimab in advanced cancers. Some clones are missing from TCRdb's copy, which holds only in-frame ones; the method was immunoSEQ multiplex PCR. The sample includes around 70,000 clones, roughly 87% of them seen just once. This sample comprised CD4+ or CD8+ T cells sorted from blood, obtained in a trial of the OX40 agonist ivuxolimab. These receptors were collected from an adult with an advanced solid tumor such as melanoma, head and neck, liver or kidney cancer.

CDR3 in DNA: TGTGCCAGCAATTTAAGGGAAGGTGGAACTGAAGCTTTCTTT. Amino acids: CASNLREGGTEAFF. The gene calls are TRBV9 and TRBJ1-1, with unresolved D. CDR1 and CDR2 from the germline V gene are SGDLS and YYNGEE. This CDR3 is 14 amino acids long. V was cut by 6 bases and J by 5 bases, with 17 bases left in between.

The rearrangement uses TRBV4-1 and TRBJ1-2, with a possible D match to TRBD1 (6 bases). From germline, CDR1 is MGHRA and CDR2 YSYEKL. CDR3 length: 14 residues. V dropped 4 bases and J dropped 2 bases, with 11 bases sitting between them. DNA for the CDR3: TGCGCCAGCAGCCGCCCGGACAGAAACTATGGCTACACCTTC. It specifies CASSRPDRNYGYTF.

The CDR3 region has the DNA TGTGCCAGTCGTAGGGGGAGAGGGGCCGGGGAGCTGTTTTTT. Its translation: CASRRGRGAGELFF. The chain carries TRBV19 and TRBJ2-2, with a tentative D call TRBD1 (6 bases). Trimming removed 8 bases at V and 6 bases at J, with 16 bases between. The CDR3 extends over 14 amino acids. Germline V gene lookup returns CDR1 LNHDA and CDR2 SQIVND (reference sequence).

The CDR3 DNA reads TGCGCCAGCAGCCTGACTAGCGGAGAGACCCAGTACTTC. Translating it yields CASSLTSGETQYF. V and J are TRBV10-1 and TRBJ2-5, with 9 bases fitting TRBD2. Germline CDR1 and CDR2: WNHNN and SYGVQD (reference sequence). J gave up 4 bases and V 6 bases, and 3 bases lay outside the gene matches. This CDR3 has 13 amino acids.

This chain connects TRBV15 to TRBJ1-1; TRBD1 is a possible D gene (6 bases). Germline CDR1 reads LNHNV; CDR2 reads YYDKDF (reference sequence). The V gene lost 6 bases and the J gene lost 2 bases, with 13 bases spanning the gap. This CDR3 contains 14 residues. The CDR3 sequence is CATRLGQTNTEAFF. CDR3 DNA sequence: TGTGCCACCAGGCTTGGACAGACCAACACTGAAGCTTTCTTT.

The chain uses TRBV7-9 and TRBJ2-2; 10 bases line up with TRBD1. V was pared by 4 bases and J by 7 bases, with 9 bases of the junction left unmatched. CDR1 is SEHNR and CDR2 is FQNEAQ in the germline V gene (reference sequence). The CDR3 sequence is 16 residues long. CDR3 in DNA: TGTGCCAGCAGCTCTCGGGGGACAGGGGCAGTCGGGGAGCTGTTTTTT. Translating it yields CASSSRGTGAVGELFF.

V gene TRBV23-1 combines with J gene TRBJ1-6, with D unresolved. TRBV23-1 is classed as an ORF, of uncertain function. CDR3 length: 12 residues. Between the trimmed V and J ends, which lost 0 bases and 14 bases, there was a span of 8 bases. For the CDR3, the DNA is TGCGCCAGCAGTCAATCGAGAGGGACCCTCCACTTT. The encoded protein is CASSQSRGTLHF.

V is TRBV11-2 and J is TRBJ1-4; weak D call: TRBD1 (6 bases). Trimming left V 5 bases short and J 7 bases short, with 17 bases between. Germline V gene data show CDR1 as SGHAT and CDR2 as FQNNGV. CDR3 length: 15 amino acids. For the CDR3, the DNA is TGTGCCAGCAGCGATGCGGGGGGGCTAGGTGAAAAACTGTTTTTT. Encoded protein: CASSDAGGLGEKLFF.

The chain has TRBV29-1 and TRBJ2-7; a possible D gene is TRBD2 (6 bases). The CDR3 contains 11 residues. The V gene's germline CDR1 is SQVTM and CDR2 ANQGSEA. Between the trimmed V and J ends, which lost 7 bases and 0 bases, there was a span of 7 bases. CDR3 DNA: TGCAGCGCCGGGGGCTCCTACGAGCAGTACTTC. Its translation is CSAGGSYEQYF.

This clone was detected once. The J gene is TRBJ2-5, the V gene TRBV6-1; 10 nucleotides line up with TRBD2. Unmatched junction bases numbered 10, after V lost 0 bases and J lost 6 bases. CDR3 length: 17 residues. Germline CDR1 MNHNS, CDR2 SASEGT. CDR3 nucleotide sequence: TGTGCCAGCAGTGAAGCGGTTTTAGCGGGGGGCCAGAAGACCCAGTACTTC. It yields the protein CASSEAVLAGGQKTQYF.

This sequence joins TRBV30 and TRBJ2-7; 9 bases are a match to TRBD1. The CDR3 loop spans 13 amino acids. After removal of 6 bases from V and 5 bases from J, the junction contained 8 bases not matched to a gene. Germline V gene sequence: CDR1 GTSNPN, CDR2 SVGIG (reference sequence). The CDR3 is CACSRQGGDEQYF. As DNA, the CDR3 is TGTGCCTGTAGTCGACAGGGGGGGGACGAGCAGTACTTC.

The chain recombines TRBV1 with TRBJ1-1. TRBV1 is marked as a pseudogene. The CDR3 runs 13 residues. The CDR3 region is CTSSQDVGTEAFF. CDR3 DNA sequence: TGCACCAGCAGCCAAGACGTAGGGACTGAAGCTTTCTTT.

This clone was counted a single time. In nucleotides, the CDR3 is TGTGCCAGCAGCTCCTTTAGCGGGGTGATCACCGGGGAGCTGTTTTTT. Its translation is CASSSFSGVITGELFF. The V gene is TRBV5-4, the J gene TRBJ2-2; 8 positions match TRBD2. The ends lost 3 bases at V and 4 bases at J; junction bases unmatched: 8. This CDR3 has 16 amino acids. Per germline, CDR1 SGHNT and CDR2 YYREEE (reference sequence).